The 17 T cell receptor beta chains given below trace back to one sample, sequenced in a study of T cell clonotyping in hematopoietic cell transplantation. Some clones are missing from TCRdb's copy, which holds only in-frame ones; the method was immunoSEQ multiplex PCR. The sample shows around 15,000 clones, approximately 61% of them seen only once. Here the sequenced sample was PBMCs, taken 30 days after allogeneic stem cell transplant. All receptors derive from a male patient in his fifties who had an allogeneic stem cell transplant from an unrelated donor, so T cells may come from the graft donor. Some clones in this sample may be carry-over from other donors' samples.

This rearrangement joins TRBV30 to TRBJ2-5; TRBD1 or TRBD2 may be the D gene (5 bases each). CDR3 length: 13 amino acids. Trimming removed 2 bases from V and 4 bases from J, with 11 bases in between. CDR1 and CDR2 from the germline V gene are GTSNPN and SVGIG (reference sequence). The CDR3 coding sequence is TGTGCCTGGAGTTTGGGGGAAGTAGAGACCCAGTACTTC. It yields the protein CAWSLGEVETQYF. Variable domain in full (rest from reference TRBV30 and TRBJ2-5): SQTIHQWPATLVQPVGSPLSLECTVEGTSNPNLYWYRQAAGRGLQLLFYSVGIGQISSEVPQNLSASRPQDRQFILSSKKLLLSDSGFYLCAWSLGEVETQYFGPGTRLLVL.

The chain is built from TRBV5-1 and TRBJ1-2, with D maybe TRBD1 (6 bases). The CDR3 has 14 amino acids. Trimming left V 0 bases short and J 9 bases short, with 15 bases between. The V gene's germline CDR1 is SGHRS and CDR2 YFSETQ. CDR3: CASSLDVRGVSYTF. DNA for the CDR3: TGCGCCAGCAGCTTGGATGTCAGGGGAGTGAGCTACACCTTC. Full variable domain (missing parts from reference TRBV5-1 and TRBJ1-2): KAGVTQTPRYLIKTRGQQVTLSCSPISGHRSVSWYQQTPGQGLQFLFEYFSETQRNKGNFPGRFSGRQFSNSRSEMNVSTLELGDSALYLCASSLDVRGVSYTFGSGTRLTVV.

The chain joins TRBV5-6 to TRBJ2-7; a possible D gene is TRBD2 (6 bases). The CDR3 contains 14 residues. The germline CDR1 and CDR2 sequences are SGHDT and YYEEEE. V was trimmed by 0 bases and J by 3 bases, leaving 10 bases between them. DNA for the CDR3: TGTGCCAGCAGCTTGGAGGCGGGACGCTACGAGCAGTACTTC. Protein: CASSLEAGRYEQYF.

The J gene is TRBJ2-5, the V gene TRBV2, with a possible D match to TRBD2 (5 bases). This CDR3 region has 14 residues. CDR1 SNHLY and CDR2 FYNNEI come from the germline V gene. The V end lost 4 bases, the J end lost 5 bases, and 14 bases lay between the germline ends. The CDR3 loop is CASSGITGMETQYF. The CDR3, as DNA: TGTGCCAGCAGTGGAATCACGGGGATGGAGACCCAGTACTTC.

This sequence joins TRBV28 and TRBJ1-6, with 8 nucleotides matching TRBD1. Trimming removed 4 bases from V and 2 bases from J; junction bases left unmatched: 7. This CDR3 region has 17 residues. The germline gives CDR1 MDHEN, CDR2 SYDVKM. The CDR3 DNA is TGTGCCAGCAGTTGGGACCAGGGGGCCGCCTATAATTCACCCCTCCACTTT. This codes for CASSWDQGAAYNSPLHF.

A note on this clone: Mismatch with germline at one junction end may stem from a read error. This chain uses TRBV6-5 with TRBJ1-1; D is perhaps TRBD1 (5 bases). From germline, CDR1 is MNHEY and CDR2 SVGAGI. CDR3 length equals 14 residues. The CDR3 region has the DNA TGTGCCAGCACCGGGGCCGGGGCTCGGGCTGAAGCTTCCTTT. Translated, it gives CASTGAGARAEASF.

The chain joins TRBV6-5 to TRBJ1-2; the D is unclear. The CDR3 length is 15 residues. Trimming pared 6 bases from V and 2 bases from J, leaving 16 bases between. Germline CDR1 reads MNHEY; CDR2 reads SVGAGI. CDR3 region: CASSPYYLGNYGYTF. CDR3 nucleotide sequence: TGTGCCAGCAGCCCCTACTATCTAGGCAACTATGGCTACACCTTC.

This clone was seen a single time. This sequence joins TRBV28 and TRBJ2-5; 7 positions match TRBD2. Unmatched junction bases numbered 6, after V lost 5 bases and J lost 0 bases. Germline CDR1 reads MDHEN; CDR2 reads SYDVKM. The CDR3 has 15 residues. The CDR3: CASSRASGYQETQYF. In nucleotides, the CDR3 is TGTGCCAGCAGTCGGGCTAGCGGTTACCAAGAGACCCAGTACTTC. The variable domain in full, completed from reference TRBV28 and TRBJ2-5, reads DVKVTQSSRYLVKRTGEKVFLECVQDMDHENMFWYRQDPGLGLRLIYFSYDVKMKEKGDIPEGYSVSREKKERFSLILESASTNQTSMYLCASSRASGYQETQYFGPGTRLLVL.

The rearrangement uses TRBV4-1 and TRBJ2-5; 9 bases are shared with TRBD2. TRBJ2-7 matches the DNA end more closely, so the J call is doubtful. This CDR3 has 18 residues. CDR1 and CDR2 from the germline V gene are MGHRA and YSYEKL. This CDR3 reads CASSQLPETSGYTYEQYF. In nucleotides, the CDR3 is TGCGCCAGCAGCCAACTCCCGGAAACTAGCGGGTATACCTACGAGCAGTACTTC.

CDR3 in DNA: TGTGCCAGTAGTATATCCGGGGAGCTGTTTTTT. Its translation is CASSISGELFF. J is TRBJ2-2 and V is TRBV19; unclear D gene. This CDR3 region has 11 residues. The germline CDR1 and CDR2 sequences are LNHDA and SQIVND (reference sequence). V was clipped by 2 bases and J by 6 bases, with 1 base between them. The entire variable domain, with the rest obtained from reference TRBV19 and TRBJ2-2, is as follows: DGGITQSPKYLFRKEGQNVTLSCEQNLNHDAMYWYRQDPGQGLRLIYYSQIVNDFQKGDIAEGYSVSREKKESFPLTVTSAQKNPTAFYLCASSISGELFFGEGSRLTVL.

This chain uses TRBV5-1 with TRBJ2-1; 7 positions match TRBD2. The V segment lost 2 bases and the J segment 8 bases; nucleotides outside the gene matches: 10. The CDR3 has 15 residues. Germline V CDR1 and CDR2: SGHRS, YFSETQ. The CDR3 bases are TGCGCCAGCAGCTTCATCGGGAGGCTGGTCGATGAGCAGTTCTTC. Its protein product is CASSFIGRLVDEQFF.

The chain carries TRBV7-2 and TRBJ2-5; maybe TRBD1 (7 bases). The germline gives CDR1 SGHTA, CDR2 FQGNSA. The CDR3 is 16 residues long. V shed 4 bases and J shed 2 bases, with 17 bases lying between them. CDR3 sequence: CASSSFPRGRQETQYF. The CDR3 nucleotides are TGTGCCAGCAGCTCTTTTCCCAGGGGGAGGCAAGAGACCCAGTACTTC.

The rearrangement uses TRBV6-5 and TRBJ2-3; possible D gene TRBD2, 5 bases. CDR1 is MNHEY, CDR2 SVGAGI, per germline. With 6 bases removed from V and 6 bases from J, the gap between germline ends came to 10 bases. This CDR3 contains 12 residues. CDR3 nucleotides: TGTGCCAGCAGCCTACTAGGGGATACGCAGTATTTT. Encoded protein: CASSLLGDTQYF.

This clone appeared once. V usage is TRBV28 and J usage is TRBJ2-7; no clear D gene. The CDR3 consists of 15 residues. V was shortened by 1 base and J by 5 bases, with 15 bases between the two germline ends. Germline V lookup: CDR1 MDHEN, CDR2 SYDVKM. CDR3 sequence: CASSLSPRRLDEQYF. Written as DNA, the CDR3 is TGTGCCAGCAGTTTATCCCCCCGGCGTTTGGACGAGCAGTACTTC. The full variable domain, its missing parts supplied by reference TRBV28 and TRBJ2-7, is DVKVTQSSRYLVKRTGEKVFLECVQDMDHENMFWYRQDPGLGLRLIYFSYDVKMKEKGDIPEGYSVSREKKERFSLILESASTNQTSMYLCASSLSPRRLDEQYFGPGTRLTVT.

The chain employs TRBV6-1 and TRBJ1-2, with 8 bases matching TRBD1. Germline loops: CDR1 MNHNS, CDR2 SASEGT. V trimming: 1 base; J trimming: 4 bases; junction bases outside the gene matches: 11. The CDR3 extends over 17 amino acids. The CDR3, as DNA: TGTGCCAGCAGTGAAGGGGAGACAGGGGTTAAAAGCTATGGCTACACCTTC. Residues: CASSEGETGVKSYGYTF.

The chain links TRBV6-1 to TRBJ1-5, with a weak D call TRBD1 (6 bases). The germline V gene has CDR1 MNHNS and CDR2 SASEGT. Trimming removed 6 bases at V and 3 bases at J, with 12 bases between. The CDR3 loop spans 14 amino acids. The CDR3 spells CASRMDSSNQPQHF. Here the CDR3 DNA reads TGTGCCAGCAGGATGGACAGCTCCAATCAGCCCCAGCATTTT.

This clone was detected only a few times. The chain couples TRBV30 to TRBJ1-3; 10 nucleotides align to TRBD1. The CDR3 loop spans 16 amino acids. Looked up from germline, CDR1 is GTSNPN and CDR2 is SVGIG (reference sequence). Losses at the gene ends were 2 bases for V and 2 bases for J; bases not matched to a gene: 6. The CDR3, as DNA: TGTGCCTGGAGTCTTAGACAGGGGGCGACTGGAAACACCATATATTTT. Its protein product is CAWSLRQGATGNTIYF.